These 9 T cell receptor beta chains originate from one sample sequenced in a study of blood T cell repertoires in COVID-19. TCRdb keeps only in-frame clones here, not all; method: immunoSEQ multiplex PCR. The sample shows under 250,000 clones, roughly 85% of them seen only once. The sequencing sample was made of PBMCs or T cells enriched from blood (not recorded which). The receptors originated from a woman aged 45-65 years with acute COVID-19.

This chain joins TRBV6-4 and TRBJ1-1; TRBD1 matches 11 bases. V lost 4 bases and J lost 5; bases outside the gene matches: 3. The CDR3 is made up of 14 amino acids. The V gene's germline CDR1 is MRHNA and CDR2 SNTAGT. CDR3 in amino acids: CASSAGTGGTEAFF. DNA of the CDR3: TGTGCCAGCAGTGCCGGGACAGGGGGAACTGAAGCTTTCTTT.

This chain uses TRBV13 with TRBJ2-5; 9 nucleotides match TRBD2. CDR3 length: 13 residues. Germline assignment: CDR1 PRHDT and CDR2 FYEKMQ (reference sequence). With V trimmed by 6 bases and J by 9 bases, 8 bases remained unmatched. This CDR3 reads CASSQRTSVAQYF. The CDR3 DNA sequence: TGTGCCAGCAGTCAACGGACTAGCGTGGCCCAGTACTTC.

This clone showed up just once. CDR3 sequence (DNA): TGTGCCAGCAGTGGATCCGGGGGGCAGACCTTC. It yields the protein CASSGSGGQTF. V gene TRBV9 combines with J gene TRBJ1-2, with a possible D match to TRBD1 (6 bases). This CDR3 is 11 amino acids long. CDR1 is SGDLS, CDR2 YYNGEE, per germline. V shed 5 bases and J shed 14 bases, with 16 bases lying between them.

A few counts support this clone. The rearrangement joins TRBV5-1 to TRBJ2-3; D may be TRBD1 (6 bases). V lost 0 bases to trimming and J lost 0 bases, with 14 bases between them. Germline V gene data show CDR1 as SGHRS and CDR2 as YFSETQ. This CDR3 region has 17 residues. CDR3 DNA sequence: TGCGCCAGCAGCTTGGAGGGACACCCGGCTAGCACAGATACGCAGTATTTT. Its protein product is CASSLEGHPASTDTQYF.

The chain's CDR3 is CASSTSAGAFYGYTF. The CDR3 DNA reads TGTGCCAGCAGCACCTCCGCAGGGGCCTTCTATGGCTACACCTTC. This chain joins TRBV9 and TRBJ1-2, with D tentatively TRBD1 (6 bases). V lost 4 bases and J 4 bases, leaving 17 bases between the germline ends. The length of the CDR3 is 15 residues. The germline gives CDR1 SGDLS, CDR2 YYNGEE.

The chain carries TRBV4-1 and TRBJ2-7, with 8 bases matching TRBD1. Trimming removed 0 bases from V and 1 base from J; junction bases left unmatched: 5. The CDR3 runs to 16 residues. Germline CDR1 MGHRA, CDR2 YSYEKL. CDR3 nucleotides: TGCGCCAGCAGCCAAGAGGACAGGGTTGAGTCCTACGAGCAGTACTTC. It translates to CASSQEDRVESYEQYF.

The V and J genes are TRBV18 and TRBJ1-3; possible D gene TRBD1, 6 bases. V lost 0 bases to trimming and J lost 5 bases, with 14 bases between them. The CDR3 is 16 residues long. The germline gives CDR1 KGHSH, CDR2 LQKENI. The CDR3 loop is CASSPPMGARRNTIYF. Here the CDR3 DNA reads TGTGCCAGCTCACCACCGATGGGGGCCCGGCGAAACACCATATATTTT. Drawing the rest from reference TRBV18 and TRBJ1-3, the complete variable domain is NAGVMQNPRHLVRRRGQEARLRCSPMKGHSHVYWYRQLPEEGLKFMVYLQKENIIDESGMPKERFSAEFPKEGPSILRIQQVVRGDSAAYFCASSPPMGARRNTIYFGEGSWLTVV.

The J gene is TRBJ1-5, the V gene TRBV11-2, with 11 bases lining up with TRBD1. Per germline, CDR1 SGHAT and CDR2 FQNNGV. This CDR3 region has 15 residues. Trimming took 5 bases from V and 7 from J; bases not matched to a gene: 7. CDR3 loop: CASSPGQGAGQPQHF. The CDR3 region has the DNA TGTGCCAGCAGCCCCGGACAGGGGGCAGGGCAGCCCCAGCATTTT.

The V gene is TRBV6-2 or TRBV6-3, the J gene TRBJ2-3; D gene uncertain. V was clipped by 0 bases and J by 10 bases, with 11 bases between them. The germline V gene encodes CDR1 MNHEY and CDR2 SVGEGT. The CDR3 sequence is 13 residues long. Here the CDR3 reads CASSYSTTHPQYF. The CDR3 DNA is TGTGCCAGCAGTTACTCGACGACACACCCGCAGTATTTT.